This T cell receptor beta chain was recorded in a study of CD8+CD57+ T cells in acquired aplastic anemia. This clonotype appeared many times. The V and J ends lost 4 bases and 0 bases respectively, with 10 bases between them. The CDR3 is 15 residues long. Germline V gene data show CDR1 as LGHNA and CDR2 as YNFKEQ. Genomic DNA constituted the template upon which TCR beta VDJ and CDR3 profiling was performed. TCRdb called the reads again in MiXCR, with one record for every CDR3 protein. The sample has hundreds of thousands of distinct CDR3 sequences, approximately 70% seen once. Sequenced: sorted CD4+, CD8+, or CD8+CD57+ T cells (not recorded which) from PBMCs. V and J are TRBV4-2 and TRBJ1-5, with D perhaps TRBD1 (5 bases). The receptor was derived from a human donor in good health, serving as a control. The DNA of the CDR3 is TGTGCCAGCAGCCCTTCCAGGGTTAGCAATCAGCCCCAGCATTTT. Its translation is CASSPSRVSNQPQHF.